This T cell receptor (beta chain) was identified during a study of T cell repertoires in cytomegalovirus infection. This clonotype was observed a few times. Its antigen is unknown. TCRdb reprocessed the reads via MiXCR and lists one record per CDR3 protein. The table has about 500,000 distinct CDR3 sequences, 25% to 35% seen once. The germline CDR1 and CDR2 sequences are MDHEN and SYDVKM. The CDR3 extends over 13 amino acids. V lost 6 bases, J lost 10 bases, and 10 bases stayed unmatched. Source: cultured PBMCs, taken from culture after CMV antigen stimulation. V is TRBV28 and J is TRBJ2-3, with 7 bases lining up with TRBD1. The TCR comes from a human donor in good health (CMV status not recorded). Some clones in this sample may be carry-over from other donors' samples. The CDR3 DNA follows: TGTGCCAGCAGCACCGGGACAGTTGATTCGCAGTATTTT. It translates to CASSTGTVDSQYF.